The present T cell receptor (beta chain) was sequenced within a study of cytomegalovirus exposure and HLA in healthy donors. Turning to this clone: What it binds is unknown.

Researchers ran the PCR with 60 Vbeta and 13 Jbeta primers. The repertoire was sequenced with immunoSEQ multiplex PCR; TCRdb's copy has only in-frame clones and lacks some. The sample includes just over 60,000 clones. Study-level findings and limits: Reports indicated that the classifier achieved high specificity and sensitivity in diagnosing cytomegalovirus status. Researchers reportedly found TCR beta sequences accurately predicted most subjects' HLA-A and HLA-B alleles.

The germline CDR1 and CDR2 sequences are SGHRS and YFSETQ. The CDR3 contains 15 residues. Trimming shortened V by 4 bases and J by 5 bases, and 18 bases separated the two germline ends. Though probably carrying unrecorded immune exposures, donors were nominally healthy at sampling. The sequence came from a man under 40 in good health and CMV-seropositive. The chain joins TRBV5-1 to TRBJ1-1; weak D call: TRBD1 (5 bases). The material sequenced was PBMCs. DNA for the CDR3: TGCGCCAGCAGCCCGGAAGGGGATTGGACGACTGAAGCTTTCTTT. It yields the protein CASSPEGDWTTEAFF. The full variable domain, in which reference TRBV5-1 and TRBJ1-1 provide the parts outside the CDR3, is KAGVTQTPRYLIKTRGQQVTLSCSPISGHRSVSWYQQTPGQGLQFLFEYFSETQRNKGNFPGRFSGRQFSNSRSEMNVSTLELGDSALYLCASSPEGDWTTEAFFGQGTRLTVV.